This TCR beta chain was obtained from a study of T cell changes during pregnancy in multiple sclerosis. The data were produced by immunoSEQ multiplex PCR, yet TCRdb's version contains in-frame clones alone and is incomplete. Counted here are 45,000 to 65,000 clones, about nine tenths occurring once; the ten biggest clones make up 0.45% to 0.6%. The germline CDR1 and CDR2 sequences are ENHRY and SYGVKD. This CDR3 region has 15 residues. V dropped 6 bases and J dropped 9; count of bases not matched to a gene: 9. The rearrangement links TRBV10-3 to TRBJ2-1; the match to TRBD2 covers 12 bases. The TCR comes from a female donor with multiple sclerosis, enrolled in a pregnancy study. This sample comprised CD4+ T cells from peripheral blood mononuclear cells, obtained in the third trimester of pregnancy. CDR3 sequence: CAIRRTSGELGEQFF. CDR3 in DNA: TGTGCCATCAGACGGACTAGCGGGGAATTGGGTGAGCAGTTCTTC.